The 8 T cell receptor beta chains presented below share a single source sample, sequenced in a study of OX40 agonist ivuxolimab in advanced cancers. Data came from immunoSEQ multiplex PCR; TCRdb stores just in-frame clones and leaves some out. The sample lists tens of thousands of clones, 75% to 85% occurring once. The starting material was CD4+ or CD8+ T cells sorted from blood, obtained in a trial of the OX40 agonist ivuxolimab. These receptors originate from an adult with an advanced solid tumor such as melanoma, head and neck, liver or kidney cancer.

The gene calls are TRBV27 and TRBJ2-7; 11 nucleotides match TRBD1. CDR3 size: 16 residues. Germline trimming cut 5 bases from V and 3 bases from J; bases unmatched to any gene: 9. Germline assignment: CDR1 MNHEY and CDR2 SMNVEV (reference sequence). The CDR3: CASSLGQGAVSYEQYF. Here the CDR3 DNA reads TGTGCCAGCAGTCTCGGACAGGGGGCGGTAAGCTACGAGCAGTACTTC.

The rearrangement links TRBV4-2 to TRBJ2-1, with 10 bases that match TRBD2. The germline CDR1 and CDR2 sequences are LGHNA and YNFKEQ. V gave up 4 bases and J gave up 7 bases; unmatched junction bases: 4. CDR3 length: 14 residues. CDR3 coding DNA: TGTGCCAGCAGCCTTCCGGGACTAGCGAATGAGCAGTTCTTC. This sequence encodes CASSLPGLANEQFF.

This sequence joins TRBV5-1 and TRBJ1-1, with D unclear. The germline CDR1 and CDR2 sequences are SGHRS and YFSETQ. CDR3 size: 13 residues. The V and J ends lost 0 bases and 0 bases respectively, with 3 bases between them. The CDR3 sequence: CASSLVVNTEAFF. The CDR3 DNA is TGCGCCAGCAGCTTGGTTGTGAACACTGAAGCTTTCTTT.

The chain employs TRBV27 and TRBJ1-3; D gene unclear. Germline CDR1 MNHEY, CDR2 SMNVEV (reference sequence). This CDR3 has 13 amino acids. Trimming removed 2 bases at V and 2 bases at J, with 4 bases between. Here the CDR3 reads CASSLGPGNTIYF. The CDR3 DNA follows: TGTGCCAGCAGTTTAGGCCCTGGAAACACCATATATTTT.

This chain joins TRBV7-3 and TRBJ2-7; tentatively, D is TRBD2 (6 bases). CDR3 length: 16 residues. Trimming shortened V by 5 bases and J by 2 bases, and 19 bases separated the two germline ends. CDR1 SGHTA and CDR2 FQGTGA come from the germline V gene. CDR3 nucleotides: TGTGCCAGCAGCCCAAACGAGGGACTCCCTCCCTACGAGCAGTACTTC. This gives the protein CASSPNEGLPPYEQYF.

This clone was counted only a few times. This chain uses TRBV20-1 with TRBJ2-7, with D unclear. The CDR3 consists of 11 residues. Germline CDR1 reads DFQATT; CDR2 reads SNEGSKA (reference sequence). Trimming cost V 2 bases and J 5 bases, with 7 bases left between them. CDR3 residues: CSARIVNEQYF. The DNA of the CDR3 is TGCAGTGCTAGAATCGTAAACGAGCAGTACTTC.

The chain is built from TRBV28 and TRBJ2-7; 9 bases match TRBD1. V lost 2 bases, J lost 1 base, and 0 bases stayed unmatched. CDR3 length: 14 amino acids. Germline CDR1 is MDHEN and CDR2 is SYDVKM. CDR3 nucleotide sequence: TGTGCCAGCAGTTTAGGGACAGGGTCCTACGAGCAGTACTTC. The encoded protein is CASSLGTGSYEQYF. Using reference TRBV28 and TRBJ2-7 for the parts outside the CDR3, the full variable domain is DVKVTQSSRYLVKRTGEKVFLECVQDMDHENMFWYRQDPGLGLRLIYFSYDVKMKEKGDIPEGYSVSREKKERFSLILESASTNQTSMYLCASSLGTGSYEQYFGPGTRLTVT.

In the case of this clone: A much larger clone sits a single nucleotide away, making a read error possible. The same CDR3 can be traced to other DNA sequences in this sample. The chain employs TRBV9 and TRBJ2-7, with no clear D. Germline V lookup: CDR1 SGDLS, CDR2 YYNGEE. This CDR3 is built from 12 residues. V shed 2 bases and J shed 7 bases, with 10 bases lying between them. The CDR3 coding sequence is TGTGCCAGCAGCGTTTCTTATGGTGAGCAGTACTTC. This translates into CASSVSYGEQYF.